The 13 T cell receptor beta chains given below trace back to one sample, sequenced in a study of PD-L1 blockade in urothelial cancer (dated by TCRdb to between 2016 and 2019). Library construction relied on the immunoSEQ multiplex PCR assay. TCRdb took this table from immuneACCESS and kept in-frame rearrangements with V and J called. Such tables lack part of the clones; where checked against another copy, unresolved V genes explain under half of the gap, and the rest is unexplained. Here the sample has about 81,000 clones; 90% to 95% occur a single time. The ten largest account for approximately 9% of the sample. The sample consisted of PBMCs, taken around atezolizumab (anti-PD-L1) treatment. Receptors were obtained from a man aged 60-69 years with urothelial cancer.

This chain uses TRBV11-2 with TRBJ1-2; 7 bases are a match to TRBD1. After removal of 6 bases from V and 3 bases from J, the junction contained 7 bases not matched to a gene. The CDR3 sequence is 14 residues long. CDR1 is SGHAT, CDR2 FQNNGV, per germline. Here the CDR3 DNA reads TGTGCCAGCAGAGGACCCGGGACAGACTATGGCTACACCTTC. Its translation is CASRGPGTDYGYTF.

This sequence joins TRBV28 and TRBJ2-2, with 7 bases aligning to TRBD1. The CDR3 is made up of 15 amino acids. The germline CDR1 and CDR2 sequences are MDHEN and SYDVKM. Trimming at V came to 2 bases and at J to 0 bases, leaving 0 bases not matched to a gene. CDR3 DNA sequence: TGTGCCAGCAGTTTAGACAGGGCGAACACCGGGGAGCTGTTTTTT. Protein: CASSLDRANTGELFF.

CDR3 protein: CASSLEESTQYF. Written as DNA, the CDR3 is TGCGCCAGCAGCTTGGAGGAGTCTACGCAGTATTTT. This rearrangement joins TRBV5-1 to TRBJ2-3; no reliable D call. In germline, CDR1 is SGHRS, CDR2 YFSETQ. V lost 0 bases, J lost 8 bases, and 7 bases lay in between. The CDR3 spans 12 residues.

This clone was seen once. This chain joins TRBV2 and TRBJ2-3; tentatively, D is TRBD2 (6 bases). V lost 5 bases, J lost 0 bases, and 9 bases lay in between. This CDR3 has 14 amino acids. Germline V gives CDR1 SNHLY, CDR2 FYNNEI. The CDR3 DNA reads TGTGCCAGCAGTAGGGACTTTAGCACAGATACGCAGTATTTT. Its translation is CASSRDFSTDTQYF.

The chain has TRBV2 and TRBJ2-3; 10 bases agree with TRBD2. The trim removed 7 bases at V and 5 bases at J, leaving 9 bases unmatched. The CDR3 sequence is 15 residues long. Germline V gene lookup returns CDR1 SNHLY and CDR2 FYNNEI. The CDR3 coding sequence is TGTGCCAGCAATCTTCTAGCGGGAGCCATAGATACGCAGTATTTT. It yields the protein CASNLLAGAIDTQYF.

The rearrangement links TRBV18 to TRBJ2-7, with 10 nucleotides matching TRBD1. The CDR3 contains 15 residues. With 5 bases clipped from V and 2 bases from J, the junction kept 6 bases outside the gene matches. Germline V CDR1 and CDR2: KGHSH, LQKENI. The DNA of the CDR3 is TGTGCCAGCTCAGGAGGGACAGGGGAAACCTACGAGCAGTACTTC. It encodes CASSGGTGETYEQYF.

This CDR3 is CASSQDPGQGDTEAFF. The CDR3 DNA reads as TGTGCCAGCAGCCAAGATCCGGGACAGGGGGACACTGAAGCTTTCTTT. V usage is TRBV4-2 and J usage is TRBJ1-1, with 11 bases aligning to TRBD1. J gave up 3 bases and V 0 bases, and 3 bases lay outside the gene matches. CDR1 and CDR2 from the germline V gene are LGHNA and YNFKEQ. The length of the CDR3 is 16 residues.

The rearrangement joins TRBV9 to TRBJ2-1; 7 positions agree with TRBD1. V lost 1 base, J lost 3 bases, and 4 bases stayed unmatched. The CDR3 consists of 15 residues. Germline CDR1 is SGDLS and CDR2 is YYNGEE. In DNA, the CDR3 is TGTGCCAGCAGCGTAATGGGACAGTACTACAATGAGCAGTTCTTC. It specifies CASSVMGQYYNEQFF.

This chain uses TRBV30 with TRBJ2-7; D gene unclear. The CDR3 consists of 12 residues. CDR1 is GTSNPN, CDR2 SVGIG, per germline (reference sequence). V gave up 0 bases and J gave up 4 bases, with 7 bases separating them. Here the CDR3 reads CAWSVSMYEQYF. Here the CDR3 DNA reads TGTGCCTGGAGTGTATCCATGTACGAGCAGTACTTC. The variable domain in full, with the rest retrieved from reference TRBV30 and TRBJ2-7, is SQTIHQWPATLVQPVGSPLSLECTVEGTSNPNLYWYRQAAGRGLQLLFYSVGIGQISSEVPQNLSASRPQDRQFILSSKKLLLSDSGFYLCAWSVSMYEQYFGPGTRLTVT.

The chain couples TRBV5-1 to TRBJ2-1; D is perhaps TRBD2 (5 bases). Trimming took 1 base from V and 13 from J, leaving 15 bases between them. The V gene's germline CDR1 is SGHRS and CDR2 YFSETQ. The CDR3 is 13 residues long. The CDR3 sequence: CASSLFLAVHQFF. CDR3 nucleotides: TGCGCCAGCAGCTTGTTCCTAGCAGTCCATCAGTTCTTC.

This chain joins TRBV5-5 and TRBJ2-1, with 9 bases lining up with TRBD1. Germline CDR1 SGHKS, CDR2 YYEKEE (reference sequence). V dropped 0 bases and J dropped 3; count of bases not matched to a gene: 4. The CDR3 is 16 amino acids. CDR3 region: CASSLEGTGSYNEQFF. In DNA, the CDR3 is TGTGCCAGCAGCTTGGAGGGGACAGGGAGCTACAATGAGCAGTTCTTC.

About this clone: The same CDR3 also results from other DNA sequences found in this sample. V and J are TRBV9 and TRBJ2-2; TRBD2 aligns across 9 bases. Germline V gene data show CDR1 as SGDLS and CDR2 as YYNGEE. Trimming removed 0 bases from V and 5 bases from J; junction bases left unmatched: 2. The CDR3 runs to 15 residues. The CDR3 DNA is TGTGCCAGCAGCGTAGGCGGGGGGGGTACCGGGGAGCTGTTTTTT. It codes for CASSVGGGGTGELFF. Filled out from reference TRBV9 and TRBJ2-2, the complete variable domain reads DSGVTQTPKHLITATGQRVTLRCSPRSGDLSVYWYQQSLDQGLQFLIQYYNGEERAKGNILERFSAQQFPDLHSELNLSSLELGDSALYFCASSVGGGGTGELFFGEGSRLTVL.

The chain combines TRBV9 with TRBJ2-5, with D unclear. Trimming shortened V by 4 bases and J by 5 bases, and 21 bases separated the two germline ends. Per germline, CDR1 SGDLS and CDR2 YYNGEE. There are 16 residues in the CDR3. The CDR3 sequence is CASSQTPVSKSETQYF. Written as DNA, the CDR3 is TGTGCCAGCAGCCAAACCCCTGTGTCGAAAAGCGAGACCCAGTACTTC.